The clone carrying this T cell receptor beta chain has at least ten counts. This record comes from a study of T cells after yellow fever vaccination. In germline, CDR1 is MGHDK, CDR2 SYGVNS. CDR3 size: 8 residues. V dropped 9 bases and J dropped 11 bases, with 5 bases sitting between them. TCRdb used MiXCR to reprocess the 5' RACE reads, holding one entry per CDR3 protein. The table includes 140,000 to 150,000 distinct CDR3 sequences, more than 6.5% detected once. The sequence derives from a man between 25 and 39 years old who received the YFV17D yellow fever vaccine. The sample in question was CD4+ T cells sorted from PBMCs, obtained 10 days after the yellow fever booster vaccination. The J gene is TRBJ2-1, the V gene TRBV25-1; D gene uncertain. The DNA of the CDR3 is TGTGCCAGTGGAAAGCAGTTCTTC. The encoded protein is CASGKQFF. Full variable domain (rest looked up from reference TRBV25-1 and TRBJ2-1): EADIYQTPRYLVIGTGKKITLECSQTMGHDKMYWYQQDPGMELHLIHYSYGVNSTEKGDLSSESTVSRIRTEHFPLTLESARPSHTSQYLCASGKQFFGPGTRLTVL.